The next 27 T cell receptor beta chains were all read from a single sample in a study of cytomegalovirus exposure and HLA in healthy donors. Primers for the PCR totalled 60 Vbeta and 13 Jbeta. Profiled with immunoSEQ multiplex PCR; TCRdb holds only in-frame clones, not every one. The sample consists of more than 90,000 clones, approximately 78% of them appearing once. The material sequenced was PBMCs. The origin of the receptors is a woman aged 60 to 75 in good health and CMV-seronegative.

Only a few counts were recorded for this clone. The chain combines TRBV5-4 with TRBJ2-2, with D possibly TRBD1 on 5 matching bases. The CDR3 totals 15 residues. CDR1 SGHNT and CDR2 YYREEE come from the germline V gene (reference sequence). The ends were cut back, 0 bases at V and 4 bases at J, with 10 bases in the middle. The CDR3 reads CASSLEQVATGELFF. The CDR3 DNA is TGTGCCAGCAGCTTGGAACAGGTGGCCACCGGGGAGCTGTTTTTT. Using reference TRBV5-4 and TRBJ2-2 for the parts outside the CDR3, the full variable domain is ETGVTQSPTHLIKTRGQQVTLRCSSQSGHNTVSWYQQALGQGPQFIFQYYREEENGRGNFPPRFSGLQFPNYSSELNVNALELDDSALYLCASSLEQVATGELFFGEGSRLTVL.

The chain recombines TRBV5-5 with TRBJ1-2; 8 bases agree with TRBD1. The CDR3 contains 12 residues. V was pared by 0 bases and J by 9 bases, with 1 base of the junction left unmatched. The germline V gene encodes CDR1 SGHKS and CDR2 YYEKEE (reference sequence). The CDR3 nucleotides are TGTGCCAGCAGCTTGGACAGGGGGAGCTACACCTTC. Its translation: CASSLDRGSYTF.

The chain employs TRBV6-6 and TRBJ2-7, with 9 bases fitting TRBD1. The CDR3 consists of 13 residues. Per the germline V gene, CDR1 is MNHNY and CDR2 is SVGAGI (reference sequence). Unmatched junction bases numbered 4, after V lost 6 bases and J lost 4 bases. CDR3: CASRLTGGYEQYF. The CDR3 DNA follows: TGTGCCAGCAGGTTGACAGGGGGATACGAGCAGTACTTC.

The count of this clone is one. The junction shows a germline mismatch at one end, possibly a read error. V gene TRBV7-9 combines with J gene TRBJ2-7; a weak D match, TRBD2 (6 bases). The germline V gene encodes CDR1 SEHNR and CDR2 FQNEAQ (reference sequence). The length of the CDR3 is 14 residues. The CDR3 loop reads CSSSLGGLLYEQYF. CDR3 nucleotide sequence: TGTTCCAGCAGCTTGGGAGGCTTACTCTACGAGCAGTACTTC.

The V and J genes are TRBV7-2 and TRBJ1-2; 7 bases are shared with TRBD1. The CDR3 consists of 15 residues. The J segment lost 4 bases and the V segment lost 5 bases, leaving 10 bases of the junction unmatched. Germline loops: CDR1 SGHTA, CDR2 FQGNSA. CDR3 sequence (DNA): TGTGCCAGCAGCCCATCGAGGGACAGCTTCTATGGCTACACCTTC. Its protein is CASSPSRDSFYGYTF.

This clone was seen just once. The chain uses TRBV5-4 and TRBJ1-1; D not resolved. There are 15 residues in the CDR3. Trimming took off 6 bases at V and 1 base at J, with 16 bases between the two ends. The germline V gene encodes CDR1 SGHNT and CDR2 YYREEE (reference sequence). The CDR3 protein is CASKREVTANTEAFF. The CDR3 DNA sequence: TGTGCCAGCAAGAGGGAAGTGACGGCGAACACTGAAGCTTTCTTT.

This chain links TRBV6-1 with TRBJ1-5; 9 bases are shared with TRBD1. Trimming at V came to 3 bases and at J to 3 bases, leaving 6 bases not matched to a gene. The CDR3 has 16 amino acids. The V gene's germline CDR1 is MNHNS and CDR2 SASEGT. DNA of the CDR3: TGTGCCAGCAGTGACGAGACAGGGGGGCTCAATCAGCCCCAGCATTTT. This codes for CASSDETGGLNQPQHF.

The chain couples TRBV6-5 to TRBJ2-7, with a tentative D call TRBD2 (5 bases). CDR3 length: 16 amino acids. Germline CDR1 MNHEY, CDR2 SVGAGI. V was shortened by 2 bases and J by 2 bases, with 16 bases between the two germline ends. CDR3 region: CASSYLAGRLTYEQYF. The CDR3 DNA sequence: TGTGCCAGCAGTTACCTGGCGGGCAGGTTGACCTACGAGCAGTACTTC.

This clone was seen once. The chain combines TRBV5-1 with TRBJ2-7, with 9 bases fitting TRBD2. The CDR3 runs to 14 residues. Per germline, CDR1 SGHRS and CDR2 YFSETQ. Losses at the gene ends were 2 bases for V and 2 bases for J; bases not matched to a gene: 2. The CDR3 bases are TGCGCCAGCAGCTTTAGCGGGAGTGCCTACGAGCAGTACTTC. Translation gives CASSFSGSAYEQYF.

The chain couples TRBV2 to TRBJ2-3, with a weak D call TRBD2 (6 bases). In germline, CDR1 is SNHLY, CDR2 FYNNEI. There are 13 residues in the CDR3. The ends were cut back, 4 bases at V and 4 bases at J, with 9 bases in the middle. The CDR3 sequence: CASSGEVADTQYF. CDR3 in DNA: TGTGCCAGCAGTGGGGAGGTAGCAGATACGCAGTATTTT.

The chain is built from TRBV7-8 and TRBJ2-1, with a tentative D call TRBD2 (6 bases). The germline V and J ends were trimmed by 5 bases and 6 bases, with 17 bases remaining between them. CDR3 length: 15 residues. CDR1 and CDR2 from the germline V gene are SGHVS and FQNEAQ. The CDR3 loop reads CASSLRAEGLNEQFF. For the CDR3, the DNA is TGTGCCAGCAGCCTAAGGGCGGAGGGCCTCAATGAGCAGTTCTTC.

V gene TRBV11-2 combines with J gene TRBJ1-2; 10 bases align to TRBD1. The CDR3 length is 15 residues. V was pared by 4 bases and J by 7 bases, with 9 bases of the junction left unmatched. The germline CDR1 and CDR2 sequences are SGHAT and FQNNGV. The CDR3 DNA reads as TGTGCCAGCAGCTCATACTCCGGGACAGGGGTTGGCTACACCTTC. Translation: CASSSYSGTGVGYTF. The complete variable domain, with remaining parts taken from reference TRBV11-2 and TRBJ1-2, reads EAGVAQSPRYKIIEKRQSVAFWCNPISGHATLYWYQQILGQGPKLLIQFQNNGVVDDSQLPKDRFSAERLKGVDSTLKIQPAKLEDSAVYLCASSSYSGTGVGYTFGSGTRLTVV.

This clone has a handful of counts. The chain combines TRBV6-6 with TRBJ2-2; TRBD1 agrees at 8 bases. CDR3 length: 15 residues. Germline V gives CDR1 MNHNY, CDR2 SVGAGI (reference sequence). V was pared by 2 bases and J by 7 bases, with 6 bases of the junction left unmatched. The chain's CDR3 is CASSYGQGEGGELFF. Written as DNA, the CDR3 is TGTGCCAGCAGTTACGGACAGGGCGAAGGCGGGGAGCTGTTTTTT.

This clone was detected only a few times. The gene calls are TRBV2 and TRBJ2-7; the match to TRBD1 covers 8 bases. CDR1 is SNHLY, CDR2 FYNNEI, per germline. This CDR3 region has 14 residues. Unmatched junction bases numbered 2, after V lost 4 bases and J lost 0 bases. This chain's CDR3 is CASSGTGNSYEQYF. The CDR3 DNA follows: TGTGCCAGCAGTGGGACAGGGAACTCCTACGAGCAGTACTTC.

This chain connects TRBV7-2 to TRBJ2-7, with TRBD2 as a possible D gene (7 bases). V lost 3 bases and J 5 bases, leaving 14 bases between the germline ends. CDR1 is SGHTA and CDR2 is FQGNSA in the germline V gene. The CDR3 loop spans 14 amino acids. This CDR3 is CASSFQGRVDEQYF. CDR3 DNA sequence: TGTGCCAGCAGCTTTCAGGGGAGGGTAGACGAGCAGTACTTC.

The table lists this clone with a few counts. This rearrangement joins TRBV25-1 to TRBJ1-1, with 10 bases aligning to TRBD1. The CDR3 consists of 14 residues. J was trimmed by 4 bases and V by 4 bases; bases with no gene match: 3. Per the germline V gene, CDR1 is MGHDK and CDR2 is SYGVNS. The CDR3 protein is CASSGQGAFTEAFF. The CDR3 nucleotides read TGTGCCAGCAGTGGACAGGGGGCGTTCACTGAAGCTTTCTTT.

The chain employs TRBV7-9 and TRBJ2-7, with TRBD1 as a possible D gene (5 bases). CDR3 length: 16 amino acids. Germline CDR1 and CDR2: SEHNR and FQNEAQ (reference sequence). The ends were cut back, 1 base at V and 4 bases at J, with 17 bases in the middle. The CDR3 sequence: CASSLEAAGFGYEQYF. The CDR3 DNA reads TGTGCCAGCAGCTTAGAGGCTGCAGGGTTTGGTTACGAGCAGTACTTC.

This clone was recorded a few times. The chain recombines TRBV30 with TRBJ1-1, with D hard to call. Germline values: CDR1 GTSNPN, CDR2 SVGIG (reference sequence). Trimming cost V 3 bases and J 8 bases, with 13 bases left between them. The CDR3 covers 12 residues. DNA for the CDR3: TGTGCCTGGAGCCCAGGACTCTCAGAAGCTTTCTTT. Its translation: CAWSPGLSEAFF.

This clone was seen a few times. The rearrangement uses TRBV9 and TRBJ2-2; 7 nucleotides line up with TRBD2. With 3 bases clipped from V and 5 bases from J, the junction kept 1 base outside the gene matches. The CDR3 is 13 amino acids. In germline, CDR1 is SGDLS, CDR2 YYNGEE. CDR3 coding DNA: TGTGCCAGCAGCGCCGGGGGGACCGGGGAGCTGTTTTTT. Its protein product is CASSAGGTGELFF. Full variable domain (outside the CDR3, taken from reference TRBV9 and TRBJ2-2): DSGVTQTPKHLITATGQRVTLRCSPRSGDLSVYWYQQSLDQGLQFLIQYYNGEERAKGNILERFSAQQFPDLHSELNLSSLELGDSALYFCASSAGGTGELFFGEGSRLTVL.

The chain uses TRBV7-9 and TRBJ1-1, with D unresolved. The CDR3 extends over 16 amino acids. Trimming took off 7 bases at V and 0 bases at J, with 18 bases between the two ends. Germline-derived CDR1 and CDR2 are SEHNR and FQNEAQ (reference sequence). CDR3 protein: CASMEAGRLMNTEAFF. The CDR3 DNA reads TGTGCCAGCATGGAGGCCGGTCGCCTCATGAACACTGAAGCTTTCTTT.

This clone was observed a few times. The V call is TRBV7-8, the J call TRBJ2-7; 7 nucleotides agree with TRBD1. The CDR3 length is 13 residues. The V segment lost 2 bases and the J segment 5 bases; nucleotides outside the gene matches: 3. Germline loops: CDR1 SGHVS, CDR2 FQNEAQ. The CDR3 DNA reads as TGTGCCAGCAGCTTACTTAGGGGGCACGAGCAGTACTTC. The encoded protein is CASSLLRGHEQYF.

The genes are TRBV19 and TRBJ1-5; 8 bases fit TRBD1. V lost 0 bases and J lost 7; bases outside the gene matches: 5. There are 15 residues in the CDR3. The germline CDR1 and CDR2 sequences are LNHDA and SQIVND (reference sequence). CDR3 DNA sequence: TGTGCCAGTAGTATAGATGGACAGGGAAGGCAGCCCCAGCATTTT. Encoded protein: CASSIDGQGRQPQHF.

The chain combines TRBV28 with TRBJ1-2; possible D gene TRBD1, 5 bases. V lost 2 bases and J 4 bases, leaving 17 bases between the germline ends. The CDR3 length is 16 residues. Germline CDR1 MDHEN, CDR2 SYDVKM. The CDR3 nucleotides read TGTGCCAGCAGTTTAATAGGGGTCGAGGCCCCCTATGGCTACACCTTC. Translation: CASSLIGVEAPYGYTF.

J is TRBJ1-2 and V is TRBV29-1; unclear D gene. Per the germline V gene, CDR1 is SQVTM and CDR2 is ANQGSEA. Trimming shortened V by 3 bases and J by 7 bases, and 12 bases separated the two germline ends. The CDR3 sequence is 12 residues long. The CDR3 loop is CSVDYGVAGYTF. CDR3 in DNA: TGCAGCGTTGATTACGGGGTTGCTGGCTACACCTTC.

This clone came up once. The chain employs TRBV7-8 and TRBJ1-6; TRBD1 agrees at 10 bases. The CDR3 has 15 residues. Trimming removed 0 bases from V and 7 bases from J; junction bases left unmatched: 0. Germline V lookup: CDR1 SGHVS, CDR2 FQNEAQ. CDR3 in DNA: TGTGCCAGCAGCTTAGCGGGACAGGGGAATTCACCCCTCCACTTT. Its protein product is CASSLAGQGNSPLHF.

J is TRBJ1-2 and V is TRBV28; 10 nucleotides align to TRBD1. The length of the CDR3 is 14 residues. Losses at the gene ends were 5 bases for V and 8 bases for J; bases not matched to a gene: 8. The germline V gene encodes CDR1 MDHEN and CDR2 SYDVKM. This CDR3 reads CASSDTGTGDGYTF. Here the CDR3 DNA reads TGTGCCAGCAGTGATACCGGGACAGGGGACGGCTACACCTTC.

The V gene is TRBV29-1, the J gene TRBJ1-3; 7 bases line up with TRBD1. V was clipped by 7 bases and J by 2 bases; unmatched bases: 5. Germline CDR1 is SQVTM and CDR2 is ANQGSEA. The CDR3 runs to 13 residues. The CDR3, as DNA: TGCAGCGCTCGGGGACAGCCTGGAAACACCATATATTTT. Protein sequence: CSARGQPGNTIYF.